This T cell receptor (beta chain) was sequenced during a study of T cell responses to AZD1222 COVID-19 vaccine. Study conclusions and caveats: Seropositivity was recorded at baseline in only a handful of AZD1222 recipients. Donors in the cohort were predominantly white British and more often female, and clonal diversity was possibly underestimated. Nearly half of spike-specific TCRs reportedly go after variant regions that carry no mutations. With dominance at 160-218 and 743-854, vaccine-associated CD4 TCRs spanned spike.

In regard to this clone: The target antigen is unknown.

Repertoires were generated with immunoSEQ multiplex PCR, while TCRdb's copy carries only in-frame clones and drops some. The sample has about 200,000 clones; over 85% are singletons. With 1 base removed from V and 7 bases from J, the gap between germline ends came to 13 bases. This CDR3 comprises 15 residues. CDR1 and CDR2 (germline): SGHVS, FQNEAQ. This chain links TRBV7-8 with TRBJ1-4; maybe TRBD1 (6 bases). The specimen was peripheral blood, collected 28 days after the second AZD1222 dose. The sequence was obtained from an adult who received the AZD1222 COVID-19 vaccine. CDR3 loop: CASSLGNRVGEKLFF. The CDR3 DNA reads TGTGCCAGCAGCTTAGGAAACAGGGTTGGTGAAAAACTGTTTTTT.